This T cell receptor beta chain emerged from a study of glioma-infiltrating T cells (dated by TCRdb to between 2015 and 2016). Regarding the complete study: TCR alpha- and beta-chain repertoires were sequenced from glioma tissue, non-neoplastic brain tissue and matched peripheral blood mononuclear cells. Each tissue-infiltrating repertoire was compared with the same patient's peripheral blood repertoire to measure divergence between tissue and blood T-cell populations. The paired cohort was made up of three low-grade glioma patients, about 8 primary glioblastoma patients and three non-glioma patients who contributed non-neoplastic brain tissue. The investigation overall reported the following: VJ-independent divergence between tissue and blood was lower than expected in non-neoplastic patients but higher than expected in all gliomas, particularly low-grade gliomas. Small numbers underpinned the group comparisons: about eight glioblastoma patients, three low-grade glioma patients and three non-neoplastic patients. Tissue and blood shared very few CDR3 sequences, a result attributed to high CDR3 diversity and limited sampling.

TCR alpha and beta CDR3 regions were amplified with the iRepertoire nested amplicon-rescue multiplex PCR (arm-PCR) platform from RNA. For one-step reverse transcription and amplification, about 85-450 ng of tissue mRNA or PBMC total RNA was used as input. After bead purification, a secondary multiplex PCR added Illumina adapters, and libraries were gel-purified between 200 and 400 bp. Demultiplexing relied on internal 6-nucleotide barcodes carried by the libraries. The libraries were sequenced on an Illumina MiSeq using 2x220 or 2x250 nucleotide paired-end reads. Turning to the authors' computational methods: Paired reads were merged using FLASH 1.2.11 and aligned with BWA-MEM to the GRCh37 human genome, and TRA and TRB reads were then extracted. For V and J assignment, an IMGT-derived reference of cassette sequences and CDR3 motifs that included pseudogenes was used. Reads were translated in three frames, and productive CDR3s were defined as those with a C...FGXG motif and no stop codons. A clonotype was defined as a unique combination of a V-J cassette pair and a CDR3 amino acid sequence. Reads were filtered by Hamming distance, with the threshold set by the sequence error rate of each sample in mapped regions. TCRdb itself trimmed the public reads at Q25 with fastp, ran MiXCR and retained productive beta chains. Entries that share a CDR3 protein sequence are merged under the most common genes and DNA. TCRdb's processing, not the study's, gives the V and J calls here. Within this sample are around 130,000 distinct CDR3 sequences, with under 30% of them counted one time only. The leading ten clones occupy 27% of the sample.

About this clonotype itself: Its antigen has not been determined. No much larger clonotype is one base removed from it; base qualities were not supplied.

The trim is 0 bases for V and 5 bases for J, with a gap of 13 bases between the germline ends. The germline V gene supplies CDR1 MGHRA and CDR2 YSYEKL. Measured from the cysteine to the phenylalanine, the CDR3 is 15 residues long. CDR3 DNA only is kept here, 45 bases in frame from base 1. The sequence derives from a human donor with low-grade glioma or glioblastoma, undergoing nonglioma brain surgery, or in good health (not recorded which). Sequenced sample: glioma tissue, nonneoplastic brain tissue, or PBMCs (not recorded which). The chain is encoded by TRBV4-1 joined to TRBJ1-2, and possibly TRBD1, on 6 matching bases. The CDR3 protein is CASSQDPAGVYGYTF. Here is the DNA: TGCGCCAGCAGCCAAGATCCGGCAGGGGTTTATGGCTACACCTTC.